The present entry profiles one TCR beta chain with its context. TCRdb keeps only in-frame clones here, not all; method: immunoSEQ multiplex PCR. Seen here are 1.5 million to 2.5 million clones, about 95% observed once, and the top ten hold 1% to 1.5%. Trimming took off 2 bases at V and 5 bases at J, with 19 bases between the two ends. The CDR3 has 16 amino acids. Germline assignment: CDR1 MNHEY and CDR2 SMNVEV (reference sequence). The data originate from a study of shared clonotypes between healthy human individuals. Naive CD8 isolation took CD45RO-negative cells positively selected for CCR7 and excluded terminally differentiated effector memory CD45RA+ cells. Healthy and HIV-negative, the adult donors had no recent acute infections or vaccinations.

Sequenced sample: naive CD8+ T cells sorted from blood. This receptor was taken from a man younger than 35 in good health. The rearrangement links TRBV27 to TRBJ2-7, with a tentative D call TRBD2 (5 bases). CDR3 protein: CASSLLPLGGHDEQYF. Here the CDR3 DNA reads TGTGCCAGCAGTTTACTCCCCCTAGGCGGGCACGACGAGCAGTACTTC.